This note documents a single T cell receptor (beta chain) sequence. These data come from a study of control samples from healthy donors and cancer patients. Germline values: CDR1 MNHEY, CDR2 SVGAGI. The ends were cut back, 11 bases at V and 10 bases at J, with 12 bases in the middle. The CDR3 is 10 residues long. Profiled with immunoSEQ multiplex PCR; TCRdb holds only in-frame clones, not every one. The table has 75,000 to 95,000 clones, roughly 80% seen once. This chain connects TRBV6-5 to TRBJ2-1; a weak D match, TRBD1 (5 bases). The clonotype comes from a man aged 65 to 85 with lung cancer. Sample: PBMCs. CDR3 coding DNA: TGTGCCCAGGGTACCGGCGAGCAGTTCTTC. Translated, it gives CAQGTGEQFF.